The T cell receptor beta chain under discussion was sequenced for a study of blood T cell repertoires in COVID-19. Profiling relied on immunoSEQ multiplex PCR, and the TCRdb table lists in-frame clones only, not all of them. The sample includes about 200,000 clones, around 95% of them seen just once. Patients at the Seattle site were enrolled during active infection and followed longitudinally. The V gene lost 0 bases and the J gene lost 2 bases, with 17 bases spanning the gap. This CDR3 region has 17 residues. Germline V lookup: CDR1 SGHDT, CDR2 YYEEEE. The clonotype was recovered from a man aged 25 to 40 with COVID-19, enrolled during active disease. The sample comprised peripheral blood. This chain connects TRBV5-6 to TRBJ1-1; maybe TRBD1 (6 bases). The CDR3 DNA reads TGTGCCAGCAGCTTGGGAACGGGACAAACCAGAAACACTGAAGCTTTCTTT. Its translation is CASSLGTGQTRNTEAFF.